One and the same sample provided the 5 T cell receptor beta chains below, sequenced in a study of blood T cell repertoires in COVID-19. Clones were sequenced by immunoSEQ multiplex PCR, and TCRdb holds only the in-frame ones, with some missing. The table includes 270,000 or so clones, around nine tenths detected once. The specimen sequenced was peripheral blood. These receptors were collected from a woman aged 25-40 years with COVID-19, enrolled during active disease.

This rearrangement joins TRBV2 to TRBJ1-2, with unresolved D. V lost 10 bases and J 8 bases, leaving 20 bases between the germline ends. The CDR3 totals 13 residues. CDR1 SNHLY and CDR2 FYNNEI come from the germline V gene. The CDR3: CATAVMGVEGYTF. Here the CDR3 DNA reads TGTGCCACAGCGGTCATGGGAGTGGAAGGCTACACCTTC.

The chain couples TRBV7-8 to TRBJ2-7; TRBD2 matches 8 bases. The germline gives CDR1 SGHVS, CDR2 FQNEAQ. The junction had 7 bases not matched to a gene; V was cut back by 5 bases and J by 4 bases. The CDR3 has 14 amino acids. The CDR3 DNA reads as TGTGCCAGCAGCCCAAGCGGGGGACCATACGAGCAGTACTTC. Translation gives CASSPSGGPYEQYF.

As concerns this clone: The same CDR3 arises from other DNA sequences in this sample as well. V is TRBV5-4 and J is TRBJ1-1; D possibly corresponds to TRBD1 (6 bases). Germline V gene data show CDR1 as SGHNT and CDR2 as YYREEE (reference sequence). CDR3 size: 14 residues. V was pared by 0 bases and J by 1 base, with 7 bases between. The CDR3 region has the DNA TGTGCCAGCAGCTTGGAACAGGGGAACACTGAAGCTTTCTTT. It is translated as CASSLEQGNTEAFF.

The chain links TRBV5-4 to TRBJ1-2; 7 bases are shared with TRBD1. V shed 4 bases, J shed 4 bases, and the junction held 7 bases outside the gene matches. The CDR3 length is 14 residues. The germline V gene has CDR1 SGHNT and CDR2 YYREEE (reference sequence). The CDR3 DNA reads TGTGCCAGCAGCCCCGACAGGGCGTTCTATGGCTACACCTTC. Protein: CASSPDRAFYGYTF.

As for this clone: At the DNA level, this CDR3 is encoded by other sequences in the same sample as well. The chain joins TRBV10-1 to TRBJ2-7; D is unclear. Trimming left V 5 bases short and J 1 base short, with 9 bases between. Germline V CDR1 and CDR2: WNHNN, SYGVQD (reference sequence). The CDR3 loop spans 13 amino acids. DNA of the CDR3: TGCGCCAGCAGTCCTTCTTTATCCTACGAGCAGTACTTC. Its protein is CASSPSLSYEQYF.